The next 29 T cell receptor beta chains were all read from a single sample in a study of CD8+CD57+ T cells in acquired aplastic anemia. Genomic DNA provided the template from which TCR beta VDJ and CDR3 profiles were obtained. Each CDR3 protein gets one entry after TCRdb re-called the reads with MiXCR. The data show over 40,000 distinct CDR3 sequences, approximately 57% seen once. Patients selected for sequencing had displayed CD8+CD57+ cell expansion by flow cytometry. Sequencing used sorted CD4+, CD8+, or CD8+CD57+ T cells (not recorded which) from PBMCs. The origin of the receptors is a human donor with aplastic anemia.

There are many counts of this clonotype. This chain joins TRBV2 and TRBJ2-7; D is uncertain. This CDR3 contains 13 residues. Per the germline V gene, CDR1 is SNHLY and CDR2 is FYNNEI. V was shortened by 0 bases and J by 6 bases, with 9 bases between the two germline ends. CDR3 sequence reads: CASSEAGGLEQYF. CDR3 in DNA: TGTGCCAGCAGTGAAGCCGGCGGTCTCGAGCAGTACTTC.

In its sample, this clonotype was seen a few times. This sequence may be a read error, since a much larger clone differs from it by one base. V and J are TRBV20-1 and TRBJ1-3; D not resolved. The germline CDR1 and CDR2 sequences are DFQATT and SNEGSKA (reference sequence). This CDR3 is 17 amino acids long. The CDR3: CSAGSLPRAGSGNAIYF. CDR3 sequence (DNA): TGCAGTGCTGGGAGTCTTCCTCGCGCGGGCTCTGGAAACGCCATATATTTT.

The chain couples TRBV19 to TRBJ1-4, with D perhaps TRBD1 (6 bases). The CDR3 consists of 14 residues. The germline V gene has CDR1 LNHDA and CDR2 SQIVND (reference sequence). V lost 5 bases, J lost 8 bases, and 15 bases lay in between. The CDR3 loop is CASSSTGFDEKLFF. The DNA of the CDR3 is TGTGCCAGTAGTTCTACAGGGTTTGACGAAAAACTGTTTTTT.

This chain uses TRBV10-3 with TRBJ1-1; TRBD1 agrees at 7 bases. CDR3 size: 13 residues. V trimming: 7 bases; J trimming: 3 bases; junction bases outside the gene matches: 5. Germline CDR1 ENHRY, CDR2 SYGVKD. Written as DNA, the CDR3 is TGTGCCATCAACCCGGGACAGTACACTGAAGCTTTCTTT. Translated: CAINPGQYTEAFF.

This clonotype was recorded only once. DNA of the CDR3: TGTGCCAGCAGCCAGGACTATGGCTACACCTTC. Translation: CASSQDYGYTF. The J gene is TRBJ1-2, the V gene TRBV9; no clear D gene. In germline, CDR1 is SGDLS, CDR2 YYNGEE. Trimming took 4 bases from V and 3 from J, leaving 4 bases between them. The CDR3 is made up of 11 amino acids.

This sequence joins TRBV7-2 and TRBJ1-1; D is perhaps TRBD1 (5 bases). The CDR3 runs to 13 residues. V gave up 5 bases and J gave up 3 bases, with 10 bases separating them. Germline CDR1 is SGHTA and CDR2 is FQGNSA. CDR3 loop: CASSRGADTEAFF. The CDR3 region has the DNA TGTGCCAGCAGCAGGGGCGCGGACACTGAAGCTTTCTTT.

V usage is TRBV29-1 and J usage is TRBJ1-2, with D perhaps TRBD1 (6 bases). Per germline, CDR1 SQVTM and CDR2 ANQGSEA. Between the trimmed V and J ends, which lost 3 bases and 4 bases, there was a span of 15 bases. The length of the CDR3 is 14 residues. In DNA, the CDR3 is TGCAGCGTTGATTGGCAGGGGTCCGGCTATGGCTACACCTTC. This sequence encodes CSVDWQGSGYGYTF.

This clonotype appeared many times. This chain connects TRBV11-1 to TRBJ2-7; 7 nucleotides agree with TRBD2. Germline CDR1 SGHAT, CDR2 FQDESV (reference sequence). Unmatched junction bases numbered 7, after V lost 1 base and J lost 1 base. The CDR3 spans 16 residues. Here the CDR3 DNA reads TGTGCCAGCAGCTTAGGCCTAGCGGAAATTTCCTACGAGCAGTACTTC. It translates to CASSLGLAEISYEQYF.

The V and J genes are TRBV29-1 and TRBJ2-1, with D possibly TRBD1 on 6 matching bases. The ends were cut back, 5 bases at V and 2 bases at J, with 10 bases in the middle. The CDR3 covers 13 residues. Per germline, CDR1 SQVTM and CDR2 ANQGSEA. CDR3 coding DNA: TGCAGCGTTCCCAGACAGGCCTACAATGAGCAGTTCTTC. Protein: CSVPRQAYNEQFF.

V is TRBV10-3 and J is TRBJ1-2, with TRBD1 matching over 7 bases. The junction had 6 bases not matched to a gene; V was cut back by 5 bases and J by 3 bases. Germline-derived CDR1 and CDR2 are ENHRY and SYGVKD. The CDR3 totals 14 residues. The CDR3 spells CAISWDQGDYGYTF. CDR3 nucleotide sequence: TGTGCCATCAGTTGGGACCAGGGGGACTATGGCTACACCTTC.

The chain joins TRBV24-1 to TRBJ2-2, with D perhaps assigned TRBD1 or TRBD2 (5 bases each). The germline V gene encodes CDR1 KGHDR and CDR2 SFDVKD. The germline V and J ends were trimmed by 7 bases and 7 bases, with 21 bases remaining between them. CDR3 size: 16 residues. The CDR3 coding sequence is TGTGCCACCAGCCCTTCGGGGTCAGGGCTGGGCGGGGAGCTGTTTTTT. Encoded protein: CATSPSGSGLGGELFF.

This chain joins TRBV6-5 and TRBJ2-5, with 9 positions matching TRBD2. The CDR3 is 15 amino acids. Germline assignment: CDR1 MNHEY and CDR2 SVGAGI. The V segment lost 0 bases and the J segment 4 bases; nucleotides outside the gene matches: 3. The CDR3 DNA follows: TGTGCCAGCAGTTACTCGCGGGGGGGCGGAGAGACCCAGTACTTC. Its translation is CASSYSRGGGETQYF.

The rearrangement links TRBV15 to TRBJ2-7, with a tentative D call TRBD1 (5 bases). The CDR3 is 14 amino acids. The V and J ends lost 1 base and 6 bases respectively, with 13 bases between them. Germline CDR1 reads LNHNV; CDR2 reads YYDKDF (reference sequence). The CDR3 region has the DNA TGTGCCACCAGCAGAGTCCCAGGGTTGGGCGAGCAGTACTTC. Its translation: CATSRVPGLGEQYF. The full variable domain, with the rest looked up from reference TRBV15 and TRBJ2-7, is DAMVIQNPRYQVTQFGKPVTLSCSQTLNHNVMYWYQQKSSQAPKLLFHYYDKDFNNEADTPDNFQSRRPNTSFCFLDIRSPGLGDTAMYLCATSRVPGLGEQYFGPGTRLTVT.

This chain's CDR3 is CSALHGGGAGNTIYF. The CDR3 nucleotides are TGCAGTGCCCTCCATGGCGGAGGGGCCGGAAACACCATATATTTT. V gene TRBV20-1 combines with J gene TRBJ1-3, with D possibly TRBD1 on 5 matching bases. The CDR3 consists of 15 residues. Trimming left V 6 bases short and J 4 bases short, with 19 bases between. The germline V gene has CDR1 DFQATT and CDR2 SNEGSKA (reference sequence).

This clonotype was detected ten times or more. The chain couples TRBV7-6 to TRBJ2-7; tentatively, D is TRBD1 (6 bases). Germline loops: CDR1 SGHVS, CDR2 FNYEAQ. The CDR3 runs to 15 residues. V was pared by 5 bases and J by 2 bases, with 16 bases between. The CDR3 here is CASSPTRQVTYEQYF. CDR3 coding DNA: TGTGCCAGCAGCCCCACCCGACAGGTTACCTACGAGCAGTACTTC.

The V gene is TRBV19, the J gene TRBJ2-7; D not certain. Germline-derived CDR1 and CDR2 are LNHDA and SQIVND (reference sequence). There are 13 residues in the CDR3. Deletions cut 7 bases from V and 1 base from J, with 11 bases between. The CDR3, as DNA: TGTGCCAGTAAAAGGACCGGGTCCTACGAGCAGTACTTC. Protein sequence: CASKRTGSYEQYF.

This clonotype was recorded only once. The J gene is TRBJ1-4, the V gene TRBV15; 8 nucleotides match TRBD1. The CDR3 extends over 15 amino acids. Germline V gene sequence: CDR1 LNHNV, CDR2 YYDKDF (reference sequence). V shed 3 bases and J 5 bases; nucleotides not matched to a gene: 5. The CDR3 DNA follows: TGTGCCACCAGCAGCCCGGGACAGGAAAATGAAAAACTGTTTTTT. Encoded protein: CATSSPGQENEKLFF.

This clonotype was counted only a few times. The chain carries TRBV7-3 and TRBJ2-2, with 10 bases aligning to TRBD1. Germline lookup yields CDR1 SGHTA and CDR2 FQGTGA. V lost 5 bases to trimming and J lost 5 bases; unmatched junction nucleotides: 11. The CDR3 has 17 residues. The CDR3 DNA is TGTGCCAGCAGCCTCCTCCCGGGACAGGGGCAGACCGGGGAGCTGTTTTTT. It encodes CASSLLPGQGQTGELFF.

The chain has TRBV20-1 and TRBJ2-7; D gene unclear. The CDR3 extends over 9 amino acids. Germline CDR1 is DFQATT and CDR2 is SNEGSKA (reference sequence). The V end was cut by 7 bases, the J end by 1 base, with 2 bases between. For the CDR3, the DNA is TGCAGTGAATCCTACGAGCAGTACTTC. Amino acid sequence: CSESYEQYF.

This sequence joins TRBV20-1 and TRBJ1-6; tentatively, D is TRBD1 (6 bases). This CDR3 region has 14 residues. V gave up 4 bases and J gave up 5 bases, with 12 bases separating them. CDR1 is DFQATT, CDR2 SNEGSKA, per germline (reference sequence). CDR3 bases: TGCAGTGCTATACGACAGGCCCATAATTCACCCCTCCACTTT. It is translated as CSAIRQAHNSPLHF.

The genes are TRBV10-3 and TRBJ2-5, with 10 nucleotides matching TRBD1. The CDR3 covers 14 residues. Looked up from germline, CDR1 is ENHRY and CDR2 is SYGVKD. With V trimmed by 5 bases and J by 7 bases, 7 bases remained unmatched. CDR3 sequence (DNA): TGTGCCATCAGTATGACAGGGGGCATGGGGACCCAGTACTTC. The encoded protein is CAISMTGGMGTQYF.

This chain uses TRBV10-2 with TRBJ1-6; TRBD1 matches 9 bases. The CDR3 length is 14 residues. The V and J ends lost 8 bases and 7 bases, in that order; junction bases with no gene match: 6. CDR1 and CDR2 from the germline V gene are WSHSY and SAAADI. DNA of the CDR3: TGCGCCAGCCGGGGACAGGGTGGAAATTCACCCCTCCACTTT. Amino acids: CASRGQGGNSPLHF.

This clonotype occurred a few times. The CDR3 region is CASSPGDRGFGGYTF. In nucleotides, the CDR3 is TGTGCCAGCAGCCCCGGGGACAGGGGGTTCGGTGGCTACACCTTC. The chain employs TRBV7-6 and TRBJ1-2; TRBD1 matches at 11 bases. The CDR3 is made up of 15 amino acids. CDR1 is SGHVS, CDR2 FNYEAQ, per germline. J gave up 7 bases and V 5 bases, and 9 bases lay outside the gene matches.

J is TRBJ2-7 and V is TRBV2; D remains unclear. CDR3 length equals 11 residues. V was cut by 2 bases and J by 6 bases, with 5 bases left in between. The V gene's germline CDR1 is SNHLY and CDR2 FYNNEI. The CDR3 DNA reads as TGTGCCAGCAGTGAAATAAGCGAGCAGTACGTC. Translating gives CASSEISEQYV.

This clonotype was observed once. This rearrangement joins TRBV15 to TRBJ1-1; D is unresolved. Looked up from germline, CDR1 is LNHNV and CDR2 is YYDKDF (reference sequence). The CDR3 covers 13 residues. V was trimmed by 0 bases and J by 0 bases, leaving 2 bases between them. The CDR3 sequence is CATSRDLNTEAFF. In DNA form, the CDR3 reads TGTGCCACCAGCAGAGATCTGAACACTGAAGCTTTCTTT.

The chain links TRBV2 to TRBJ2-3; D is unclear. V was trimmed by 9 bases and J by 6 bases, leaving 10 bases between them. This CDR3 is 11 amino acids long. Germline values: CDR1 SNHLY, CDR2 FYNNEI. This chain's CDR3 is CASLLGDTQYF. The CDR3 region has the DNA TGTGCCAGTCTTCTCGGGGATACGCAGTATTTT.

This clonotype was counted at least ten times. The J gene is TRBJ1-1, the V gene TRBV4-1; 10 bases are a match to TRBD1. V gave up 3 bases and J gave up 4 bases; unmatched junction bases: 11. Per the germline V gene, CDR1 is MGHRA and CDR2 is YSYEKL. The CDR3 extends over 17 amino acids. DNA for the CDR3: TGCGCCAGCAGCCATCCGGACAGGGGGGAATGGGGCACTGAAGCTTTCTTT. The encoded protein is CASSHPDRGEWGTEAFF.

This clonotype was seen a single time. The chain has TRBV20-1 and TRBJ1-5; D not resolved. CDR3 size: 15 residues. Germline-derived CDR1 and CDR2 are DFQATT and SNEGSKA (reference sequence). Trimming left V 1 base short and J 1 base short, with 11 bases between. The CDR3 region is CSARGGRASNQPQHF. CDR3 bases: TGCAGTGCTAGAGGGGGAAGGGCGAGCAATCAGCCCCAGCATTTT.

In this sample, this clonotype turned up many times. V and J are TRBV5-5 and TRBJ1-1; D gene ambiguous. Germline CDR1 is SGHKS and CDR2 is YYEKEE (reference sequence). Trimming pared 0 bases from V and 6 bases from J, leaving 15 bases between. The CDR3 totals 15 residues. The CDR3 DNA is TGTGCCAGCAGCTTGGCCACAAGGGTTGAGTCTGAAGCTTTCTTT. It translates to CASSLATRVESEAFF.